Described below is a single T cell receptor beta chain sequence and its context. As yet, its antigen is unknown. The sample belongs to a study of OX40 agonist ivuxolimab in advanced cancers. Study-wide results and caveats: Clonal expansion in partial responders at 0.1-3.0 mg/kg ranked among the lowest.

Repertoires were generated with immunoSEQ multiplex PCR, while TCRdb's copy carries only in-frame clones and drops some. The sample includes about 82,000 clones, around four fifths of them seen just once. This CDR3 is built from 15 residues. The germline CDR1 and CDR2 sequences are SGDLS and YYNGEE. The V gene lost 0 bases and the J gene lost 3 bases, with 7 bases spanning the gap. The sample was CD4+ or CD8+ T cells sorted from blood, taken in a trial of the OX40 agonist ivuxolimab. The sequence derives from an adult with an advanced solid tumor such as melanoma, head and neck, liver or kidney cancer. The chain uses TRBV9 and TRBJ1-6; no reliable D call. The CDR3 nucleotides are TGTGCCAGCAGCGTAGCGGACGGCTATAATTCACCCCTCCACTTT. Translated: CASSVADGYNSPLHF.